The rows below give T cell receptor beta chains drawn from one sample of a study of identical twins' blood T cells. TCRdb ran MiXCR on the 5' RACE reads and lists one entry per CDR3 protein. There are 300,000 to 450,000 distinct CDR3 sequences in the sample; roughly 28% occur only once, and about 6.1% lies in the top ten. The specimen was PBMCs. These receptors originate from a woman aged 18 to 50 in good health. The CDR3 runs from the conserved cysteine through the conserved F or W. Each record gives: D gene, J gene, clone size, V gene, CDR3 DNA, CDR3 protein. The D gene is left open where the match is weak. Some rows mark clone size as missing; the rest say once, few, many or name a class of expanded clone.

.,TRBJ2-7,.,TRBV2,TGTGCCAGCAGTGAAATCGCAGTGAGCTACGAGCAGTACTTC,CASSEIAVSYEQYF
.,TRBJ2-3,.,TRBV3-1,TGTGCCAGCAGCCAAGAAGCCGGAAGCACAGATACGCAGTATTTT,CASSQEAGSTDTQYF
.,TRBJ1-1,.,TRBV11-2,TGTGCCGGCAGTTACCAGGGGAAAGCTTTCTTT,CAGSYQGKAFF
.,TRBJ2-2,many,TRBV18,TGTGCCAGCTCACCATCGCGACAGGTTATGACCGGGGAGCTGTTTTTT,CASSPSRQVMTGELFF
.,TRBJ2-1,few,TRBV13,TGTGCCAGCAGCCAGGGACTGCCGAACAATGAGCAGTTCTTC,CASSQGLPNNEQFF
TRBD2,TRBJ2-7,few,TRBV20-1,TGCAGTGCTCGGACTAGCGTCCTCGAGCAGTACTTC,CSARTSVLEQYF
.,TRBJ1-1,many,TRBV30,TGTGCCTGGAGCGGTGGCAGGGGATCGGATGAAGCTTTCTTT,CAWSGGRGSDEAFF
.,TRBJ2-3,few,TRBV13,TGTGCCAGCAGCCTTCGAGTGGGGCCAGGGTATTTT,CASSLRVGPGYF
.,TRBJ2-3,.,TRBV6-2/TRBV6-3,TGTGCCAGCAGTTACGTCGGCTTCACAGATACGCAGTATTTT,CASSYVGFTDTQYF
TRBD1,TRBJ1-2,few,TRBV3-1,TGTGCCAGCAGCCTTTCAGGGGGCGGCGATGGCTACACCTTC,CASSLSGGGDGYTF
.,TRBJ2-1,few,TRBV10-1,TGCGCCAGCAGTGATCCAGGCCAGGGGTTGATCTTC,CASSDPGQGLIF
.,TRBJ1-5,few,TRBV11-2,TGTGCCAGCACCCACTCCCACAGGGAACTTTATCAGCCCCAGCATTTT,CASTHSHRELYQPQHF
.,TRBJ1-6,once,TRBV20-1,TGCAGTGCTATTTGGGGGGCTAAGAATTCACCCCTCCACTTT,CSAIWGAKNSPLHF
.,TRBJ1-4,few,TRBV9,TGTGCCAGCAGCAAAGGCGGCTCGGGAGGTGAAAAACTGTTTTTT,CASSKGGSGGEKLFF
.,TRBJ1-6,.,TRBV27,TGTGCCAGCAGTCGGATAGGCCTCTATAATTCACCCCTCCACTTT,CASSRIGLYNSPLHF
.,TRBJ1-1,few,TRBV18,TGTGCCAGCTCGCCTTCAGCCCGTAGGGGGGGCTTGTACACTGAAGCTTTCTTT,CASSPSARRGGLYTEAFF